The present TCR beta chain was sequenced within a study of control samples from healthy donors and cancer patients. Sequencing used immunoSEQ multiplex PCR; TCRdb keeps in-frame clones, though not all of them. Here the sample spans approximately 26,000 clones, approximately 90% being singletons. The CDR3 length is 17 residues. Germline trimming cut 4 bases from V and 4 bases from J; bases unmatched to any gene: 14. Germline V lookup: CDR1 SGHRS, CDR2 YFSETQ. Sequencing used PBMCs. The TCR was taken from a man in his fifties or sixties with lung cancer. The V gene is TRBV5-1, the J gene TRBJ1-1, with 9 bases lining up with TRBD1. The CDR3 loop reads CASSKGQGVALSTEAFF. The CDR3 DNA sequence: TGCGCCAGCAGCAAGGGACAGGGAGTTGCTTTGAGCACTGAAGCTTTCTTT.